Listed below are T cell receptor beta chains from one sample, sequenced in a study of blood T cell repertoires in COVID-19. Method: immunoSEQ multiplex PCR; TCRdb's copy keeps in-frame clones and lacks some. In the table there are 200,000 or so clones, 86% of which are singletons. Sample: peripheral blood. The receptor source for this set is a woman aged 70-85 years with acute or convalescent COVID-19. Each CDR3 is given without its conserved first and last residue. A D gene is named only where the DNA matches it firmly.

D | J | V | CDR3
TRBD2 | TRBJ2-7 | TRBV28 | ASQTRQGRLAGVHEQY
. | TRBJ2-2 | TRBV20-1 | SAGGGGELF
. | TRBJ2-7 | TRBV13 | ASSLREGLREQY
. | TRBJ1-2 | TRBV20-1 | SGSGGDGYT
. | TRBJ1-2 | TRBV3-1/TRBV3-2 | ASSQQYGYT
. | TRBJ1-5 | TRBV19 | ASRTDGVGNQPQH
. | TRBJ1-6 | TRBV6-5 | ASTGQLYNSPLH
. | TRBJ1-2 | TRBV7-2 | ASSPARGSGYT
. | TRBJ1-2 | TRBV7-2 | ASSLGREGGYT
. | TRBJ2-2 | TRBV5-1 | ASSLGGPGELF
TRBD1 | TRBJ2-1 | TRBV7-2 | ASSLDRGFSYNEQF
TRBD1 | TRBJ1-2 | TRBV29-1 | SGQTGQGWNGYT
. | TRBJ2-7 | TRBV5-1 | ASSYGAGQSYEQY
. | TRBJ2-3 | TRBV7-2 | ASSSHLADTQY
TRBD2 | TRBJ2-5 | TRBV29-1 | SVGNPSGRVETQY
. | TRBJ1-5 | TRBV27 | ASSLPGGAQH
. | TRBJ2-1 | TRBV7-2 | ARRRLADPNSYNEQF
. | TRBJ1-4 | TRBV10-3 | AIKGDRRNEKLF
TRBD1 | TRBJ1-1 | TRBV5-1 | ASRMGQANTEAF
. | TRBJ2-1 | TRBV28 | ASSPLRNNEQF
. | TRBJ2-1 | TRBV6-5 | ASSEGGTYNEQF
. | TRBJ2-3 | TRBV7-9 | ASRLGAKDTQY
. | TRBJ2-1 | TRBV7-2 | ASSSTHNEQF
. | TRBJ2-5 | TRBV5-4 | ASSLEAQGGEETQY
TRBD1 | TRBJ1-6 | TRBV10-3 | AISESAGGLSPLH
TRBD1 | TRBJ2-1 | TRBV19 | ASSVLYSGGTTEQF